The entry below gives a single T cell receptor beta chain sequence along with its context. Data came from immunoSEQ multiplex PCR; TCRdb stores just in-frame clones and leaves some out. The table records around 91,000 clones, 85% of them present only once. Germline V lookup: CDR1 SGHTA, CDR2 FQGTGA. This CDR3 comprises 16 residues. With 0 bases clipped from V and 0 bases from J, the junction kept 3 bases outside the gene matches. This specimen belongs to a study of blood T cell repertoires in COVID-19. Whole-study context: Italy, Spain and the United States were the sources of the convalescent and acute COVID-19 samples.

The receptor was derived from an elderly man with acute or convalescent COVID-19. The chain links TRBV7-3 to TRBJ1-1; TRBD1 agrees at 8 bases. The sequencing input was peripheral blood. This CDR3 is CASSLTRTGMNTEAFF. DNA of the CDR3: TGTGCCAGCAGCTTAACCAGGACAGGGATGAACACTGAAGCTTTCTTT.